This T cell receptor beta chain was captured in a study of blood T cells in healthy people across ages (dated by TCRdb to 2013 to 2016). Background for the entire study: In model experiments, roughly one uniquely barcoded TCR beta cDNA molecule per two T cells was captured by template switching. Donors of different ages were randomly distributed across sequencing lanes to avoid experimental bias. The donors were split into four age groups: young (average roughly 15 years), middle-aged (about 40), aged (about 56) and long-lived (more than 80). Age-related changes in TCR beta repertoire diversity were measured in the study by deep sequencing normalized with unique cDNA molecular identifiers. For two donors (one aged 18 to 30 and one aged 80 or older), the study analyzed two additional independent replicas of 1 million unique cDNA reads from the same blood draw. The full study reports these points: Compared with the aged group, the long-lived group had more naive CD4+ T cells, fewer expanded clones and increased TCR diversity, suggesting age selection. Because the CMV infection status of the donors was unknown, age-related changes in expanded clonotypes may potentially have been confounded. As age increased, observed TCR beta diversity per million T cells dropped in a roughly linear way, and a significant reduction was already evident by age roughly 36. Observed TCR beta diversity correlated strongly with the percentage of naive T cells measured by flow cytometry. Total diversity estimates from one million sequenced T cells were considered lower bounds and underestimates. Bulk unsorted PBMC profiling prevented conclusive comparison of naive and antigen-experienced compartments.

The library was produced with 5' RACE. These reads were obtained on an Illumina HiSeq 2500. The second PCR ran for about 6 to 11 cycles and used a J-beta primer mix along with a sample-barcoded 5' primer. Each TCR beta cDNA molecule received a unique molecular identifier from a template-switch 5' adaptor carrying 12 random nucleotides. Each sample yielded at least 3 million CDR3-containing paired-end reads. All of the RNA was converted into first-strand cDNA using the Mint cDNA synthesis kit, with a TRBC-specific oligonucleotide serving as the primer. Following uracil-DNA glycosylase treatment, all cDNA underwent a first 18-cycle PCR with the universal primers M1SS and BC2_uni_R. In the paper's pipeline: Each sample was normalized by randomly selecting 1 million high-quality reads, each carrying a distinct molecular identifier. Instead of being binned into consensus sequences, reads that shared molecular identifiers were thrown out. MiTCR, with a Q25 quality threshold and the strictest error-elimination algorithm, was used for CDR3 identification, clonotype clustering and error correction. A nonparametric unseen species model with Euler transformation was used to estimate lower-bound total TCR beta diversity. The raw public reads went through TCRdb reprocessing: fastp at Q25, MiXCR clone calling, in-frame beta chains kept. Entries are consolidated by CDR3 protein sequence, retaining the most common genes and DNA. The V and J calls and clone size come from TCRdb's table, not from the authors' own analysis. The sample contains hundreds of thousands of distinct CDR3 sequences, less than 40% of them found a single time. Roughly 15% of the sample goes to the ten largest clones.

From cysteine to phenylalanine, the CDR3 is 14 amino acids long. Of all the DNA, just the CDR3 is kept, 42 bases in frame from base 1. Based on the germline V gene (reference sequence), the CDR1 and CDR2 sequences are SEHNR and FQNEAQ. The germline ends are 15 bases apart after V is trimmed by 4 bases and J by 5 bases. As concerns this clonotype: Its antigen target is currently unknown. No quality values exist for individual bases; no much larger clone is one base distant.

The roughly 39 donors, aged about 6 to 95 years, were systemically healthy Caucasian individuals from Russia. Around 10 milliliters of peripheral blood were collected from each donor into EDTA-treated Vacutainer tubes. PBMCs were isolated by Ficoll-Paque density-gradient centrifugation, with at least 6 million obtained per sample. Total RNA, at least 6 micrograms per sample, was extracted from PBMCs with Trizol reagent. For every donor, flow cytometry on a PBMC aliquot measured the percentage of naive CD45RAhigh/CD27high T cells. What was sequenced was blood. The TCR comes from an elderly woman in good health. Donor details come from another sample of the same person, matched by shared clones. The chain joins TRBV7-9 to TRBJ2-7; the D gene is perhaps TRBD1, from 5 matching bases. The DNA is TGTGCCAGCAGCTCCGTGAGGACATCGGACGAGCAGTACTTC. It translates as CASSSVRTSDEQYF.